Listed below are T cell receptor beta chains from one sample, sequenced in a study of shared clonotypes between healthy human individuals. Libraries were prepared by immunoSEQ multiplex PCR; TCRdb keeps only in-frame clonotypes and omits some of them. The data contain around 2.1 million clones, approximately 94% of them singletons. Sample: naive CD8+ T cells from PBMCs. The receptors derive from a man between 18 and 35 years old in good health. Some clones in this sample may be carry-over from other donors' samples. Both conserved end residues are part of each CDR3. A D gene is named only where the DNA matches it firmly.

v_call: TRBV28
j_call: TRBJ2-7
cdr3_length: 14
d_call: NA
cdr3_aa: CASSPRQPRREQYF

v_call: TRBV6-5
j_call: TRBJ2-2
cdr3_length: 12
d_call: NA
cdr3_aa: CASGLPPGELFF

v_call: TRBV5-1
j_call: TRBJ2-3
cdr3_length: 15
d_call: TRBD2
cdr3_aa: CASSPGTSGGDTQYF

v_call: TRBV7-8
j_call: TRBJ2-3
cdr3_length: 14
d_call: NA
cdr3_aa: CASSPAVGPDTQYF

v_call: TRBV28
j_call: TRBJ2-7
cdr3_length: 14
d_call: TRBD2
cdr3_aa: CASTSGGTTYEQYF

v_call: TRBV4-3
j_call: TRBJ2-3
cdr3_length: 15
d_call: NA
cdr3_aa: CASSQDGYHTDTQYF

v_call: TRBV4-1
j_call: TRBJ2-7
cdr3_length: 15
d_call: NA
cdr3_aa: CASSLKQTQTDEQYF

v_call: TRBV4-1
j_call: TRBJ1-3
cdr3_length: 17
d_call: NA
cdr3_aa: CASSQDRTAHSGNTIYF

v_call: TRBV30
j_call: TRBJ2-5
cdr3_length: 15
d_call: TRBD2
cdr3_aa: CACTLAGGPGETQYF

v_call: TRBV27
j_call: TRBJ1-5
cdr3_length: 11
d_call: TRBD1
cdr3_aa: CASSSGGPQHF

v_call: TRBV6-5
j_call: TRBJ1-1
cdr3_length: 14
d_call: NA
cdr3_aa: CASNLGGGRTEAFF

v_call: TRBV28
j_call: TRBJ2-1
cdr3_length: 19
d_call: TRBD2
cdr3_aa: CASSLVVGGETFPDNEQFF

v_call: TRBV9
j_call: TRBJ1-1
cdr3_length: 14
d_call: NA
cdr3_aa: CASSVRTEHTEAFF

v_call: TRBV14
j_call: TRBJ2-7
cdr3_length: 15
d_call: NA
cdr3_aa: CASSLKAGWPYEQYF

v_call: TRBV15
j_call: TRBJ1-5
cdr3_length: 15
d_call: NA
cdr3_aa: CATSRDGESNQPQHF

v_call: TRBV6-4
j_call: TRBJ1-1
cdr3_length: 13
d_call: NA
cdr3_aa: CASSDSVNTEAFF